The T cell receptor (beta chain) under discussion was sequenced for a study of cytomegalovirus exposure and HLA in healthy donors (dated by TCRdb to 2017 to 2019). Notes on the research overall: According to an earlier analysis of 587 of the donors, about 180 million T cells yielded over 100 million unique TCR beta sequences and roughly 280 Gb of sequence data. An early release covering over 500 HLA-typed donors comprised approximately 290 gigabases of sequencing data and 85 million or so unique TCR sequences. Among the roughly 410 genotyped donors, around 81% belonged to the genetic ancestry cluster associated with self-reported Caucasian donors. The study aimed to test whether cataloging public T cell receptors could reveal signatures of past pathogen exposure. Using immunosequencing, the study profiled T cell repertoires from 666 subjects and related those repertoires to cytomegalovirus serostatus. In addition to the first cohort of roughly 670 subjects, a separate validation cohort of 130 or so different subjects was used. The study combined high-throughput TCR immunosequencing, statistical association of individual TCRs with disease status, and machine learning to predict cytomegalovirus infection status. To study patterns of TCR occurrence, a later analysis re-analyzed previously published TCR beta repertoires from hundreds of donors and added high-resolution HLA genotyping. Rather than drawing on any new phenotypic data, the later analysis identified candidate immune exposures from TCR beta sequences and the way those sequences occurred across donors. An earlier analysis of around 540 of the donors applied high-throughput TCR beta sequencing to assess whether each TCR beta V gene segment acted as functional or pseudogenic. Donor age, sex, ethnicity and CMV serostatus were collected together with the repertoire data. A later genetic analysis took genome-wide SNP genotypes for about three fifths of the 666 donors and used that subset as a discovery cohort. Every repertoire in the discovery cohort had been generated on one and the same sequencing platform. Both class I and class II loci were covered by HLA typing, at four-digit resolution. Typing coverage differed by locus: A, B, C, DRB1 and DQB1 were typed in roughly 620-640 donors, DQA1 in 522, DPA1 in 600 to 610, and DPB1 in about 450. Four to six DR-DQ haplotypes were handled as single units for association and clustering because linkage in the cohort was strong. Among several hundred genotyped donors of the cohort, an average of approximately 240,000 unique TCR beta nucleotide sequences was sequenced per donor, of which approximately 18% were non-productive. Findings and caveats that apply to the study as a whole: Correlated functional status among segregating V segments might reflect linkage disequilibrium, but an unknown experimental factor could not be ruled out. Specific HLA alleles were associated with about 17,000 TCR beta sequences at a false discovery rate of 0.05 in a later analysis. Because HLA typing was unavailable for some donors at each locus, only the typed subset was used in association tests. A later analysis reported that several top co-occurrence clusters appeared linked to parvovirus B19, influenza, CMV and Epstein-Barr virus. The classifier was reported to diagnose cytomegalovirus status with high specificity and sensitivity in both the original cohort and the validation cohort. Because counts were too low, under 20 rarely observed V segments, including chromosome 9 orphons, were left out of the earlier analysis of about 500 of the donors. CMV serostatus was the only immune exposure information available for the cohort. Some IMGT-functional V segments, including TRBV6-2 and TRBV6-3, could not be told apart with the 87-base-pair reads, so those segments were excluded. The cohort was sequenced for TCR beta chains only, and without alpha or paired-chain data the features that could be detected were limited. A further reported finding was that TCR beta sequences accurately predicted the HLA-A and HLA-B alleles for most subjects in the first cohort. A total of fewer than 200 TCR beta chains were listed by the study as associated with cytomegalovirus. The authors suggested that the approach could potentially be extended to other disease states and immunological phenotypes. Most TCR sequences were observed very rarely across donors, whereas some public TCRs were present in many individuals. In a later analysis, most CMV-associated TCR beta chains were found to appear HLA-restricted, with HLA associations seemingly driven largely by CMV exposure. In a later analysis, HLA-associated TCR beta chains were found to be more clonally expanded and to have lower generation probabilities than equally common non-associated chains. Three of the identified cytomegalovirus-associated TCR beta chains were confirmed in vitro to be specific for cytomegalovirus antigens. The sequencing pipeline was judged likely to have produced a cluster of highly shared sequence variants as a technical artifact. In a later genetic analysis, fewer N-insertions in productive TCRs were reported among donors in an Asian-associated ancestry cluster than the roughly 700-donor mean. According to a later analysis, TCR association rates differed among HLA loci, with DRB1 alleles showing the most associated TCRs and HLA-C alleles showing the fewest. A later genetic analysis associated a missense DCLRE1C variant with V-gene and J-gene trimming of TCR beta chains, and an independent cohort replicated the association. When HLA alleles, especially DR and DQ, strongly co-occurred, attributing TCR associations to individual alleles was difficult. Sequencing depth was assumed to be roughly uniform across donors in the presence/absence analyses, though that assumption may not hold. In an earlier analysis of about 600 of the donors, most TCR beta V segments appeared in productive rearrangements about 90% or about 30% of the time, broadly matching IMGT annotations.

The library was prepared using the immunoSEQ multiplex PCR assay. For the multiplex PCR, a mixture combining 60 forward primers for TCR Vbeta segments and 13 reverse primers for TCR Jbeta segments was used. Amplification of the CDR3 region of rearranged TCR beta genes was performed with a multiplex PCR assay on genomic DNA. Amplified TCR beta libraries were sequenced as 87-base-pair reads on the Illumina HiSeq System. In the original analysis: Across the roughly 640 repertoires, a later analysis counted tens of millions of unique TCR beta chains, around 11 million of which were shared by at least two donors. To remove PCR and sequencing errors, raw reads were error-corrected and collapsed into unique sequences using a nearest-neighbor algorithm that merged closely related sequences. V, D and J gene segments were assigned by aligning CDR3 sequences to IMGT reference sequences. For a sequence to be retained, a match of at least six nucleotides was required to both a V gene segment and a J gene segment. A rearrangement was called productive if the CDR3 had no stop codons and remained in frame with V and J, and every other rearrangement was called non-productive. CDR3 was defined according to IMGT convention as the region running from the second conserved V-encoded cysteine to the conserved J-encoded phenylalanine. The earlier analysis of some 580 of the donors excluded any sequence lacking an unambiguous match to a single V gene segment. An earlier analysis of several hundred of the donors called V segments functional above 56.7% productive rearrangements and segregating when the between-donor standard deviation exceeded 5%. A statistical classification framework was built for diagnosing cytomegalovirus status from the catalog of TCR beta chain sequences. A later analysis assigned V and J genes by comparing TCR nucleotide sequences with IMGT/GENE-DB human TR gene sequences. The TCRdist pipeline was used in a later analysis to assign CDR3 sequences and most-parsimonious VDJ recombination scenarios. A later analysis defined each TCR beta chain by its CDR3 amino acid sequence plus V-gene family, and excluded reads lacking a unique V-gene family. As a way to deal with suspected cross-contamination and a sequencing artifact, a later analysis dropped more than 500 nucleotide sequences that were highly shared and had low generation probability. In a later analysis, a clonal expansion index for each public chain was calculated from normalized within-repertoire ranks of inferred template counts. In a later analysis, generation probabilities were computed with a VDJ recombination model fitted to out-of-frame rearrangements, and the resulting probabilities were checked against IGoR. In a later analysis, TCR-TCR, TCR-HLA and TCR-CMV co-occurrence was scored with hypergeometric tests, and a repertoire-size bias correction was applied to TCR pairs. In a later analysis, false discovery rates were estimated by permuting HLA or CMV assignments 20 times. A later analysis grouped co-occurring TCRs with DBSCAN, adding TCRdist sequence similarity when clustering within HLA-allele-positive subsets. Repertoires with fewer than 30,000 or more than 120,000 public chains were left out of co-occurrence clustering, as were about five repertoires with anomalous nucleotide sharing. As stored in TCRdb, this immuneACCESS dataset retains in-frame rearrangements with V and J assigned. A fraction of the clones does not appear; measured against another copy, unresolved V genes explain less than half of the discrepancy, and the remainder lacks a known reason. V, J and clone size reflect that table, while D and trimming were determined from the DNA. The sample profile shows about 160,000 clones; around 80% of them were found once. The biggest ten clones account for approximately 2.3% of the sample.

In total, 500 to 700 healthy bone marrow donors made up the cohort. All cohort members were sampled while nominally healthy, although unrecorded immune exposures were likely present. The donor was CMV seronegative and belonged to the group of under 400 seronegative cohort members. A peripheral blood sample was provided by each donor, and peripheral blood mononuclear cells were used for TCR beta sequencing. Genomic DNA extraction from the blood cell samples was performed with the Qiagen DNeasy Blood Extraction Kit. From the cysteine through the phenylalanine, the CDR3 covers 13 amino acids. Just CDR3 DNA is preserved here, 39 bases in frame from base 1. The germline V gene specifies SGHTA as CDR1 and FQGNSA as CDR2. V and J lose 1 base and 8 bases, and a span of 8 bases separates them. Details on this clone: It has no known antigen specificity. Qualities for individual bases were not recorded, and no much larger clone is one base off.

The sequence is built from TRBV7-2 and TRBJ1-4, with the D segment identity uncertain. The sequenced sample was PBMCs. This receptor was taken from a male donor in good health and CMV-seronegative. CDR3 loop: CASSLVLVEKLFF. The nucleotides are TGTGCCAGCAGCTTAGTGTTAGTCGAAAAACTGTTTTTT.